These 9 T cell receptor beta chains share one sample of origin, sequenced in a study of T-cell memory formation after mild COVID-19. TCRdb re-called the 5' RACE reads through MiXCR, storing one row per CDR3 protein. The sample holds about 470,000 distinct CDR3 sequences, nearly 25% seen once. Sequenced sample: PBMCs or a T cell subset sorted from them (not recorded which). These receptors were taken from an adult woman who had mild COVID-19 (a few samples of this study predate the infection). Cell type and time point are not known.

This clonotype was found a few times. CDR3 residues: CAISTGFQETQYF. The DNA for the CDR3 is TGTGCCATCAGTACAGGGTTCCAAGAGACCCAGTACTTC. The genes are TRBV10-3 and TRBJ2-5; TRBD1 is a possible D gene (6 bases). The CDR3 has 13 amino acids. Deletions cut 5 bases from V and 1 base from J, with 8 bases between. Germline V gives CDR1 ENHRY, CDR2 SYGVKD.

This clonotype has a handful of counts. This chain uses TRBV12-3 or TRBV12-4 with TRBJ2-2; TRBD1 matches 12 bases. V shed 3 bases and J 0 bases; nucleotides not matched to a gene: 8. The CDR3 runs 19 residues. The CDR3 protein is CASSFRDRGRRANTGELFF. As DNA, the CDR3 is TGTGCCAGCAGTTTTAGGGACAGGGGGCGCCGGGCGAACACCGGGGAGCTGTTTTTT.

This clonotype was counted only a few times. V gene TRBV5-1 combines with J gene TRBJ1-1, with D uncertain. V lost 1 base and J lost 1, with 8 bases in between. In germline, CDR1 is SGHRS, CDR2 YFSETQ. The CDR3 length is 14 residues. CDR3 coding DNA: TGCGCCAGCAGCTTGACAGTTAGGAACACTGAAGCTTTCTTT. This translates into CASSLTVRNTEAFF.

This clonotype occurred a few times. The chain carries TRBV5-1 and TRBJ2-7; maybe TRBD2 (5 bases). In germline, CDR1 is SGHRS, CDR2 YFSETQ. V lost 0 bases, J lost 7 bases, and 14 bases lay in between. The CDR3 length is 14 residues. DNA for the CDR3: TGCGCCAGCAGCTTGGAACTAGGTAATTGGGAGCAGTACTTC. Its translation: CASSLELGNWEQYF.

The rearrangement links TRBV10-3 to TRBJ1-2; D perhaps matches TRBD1 (5 bases). There are 15 residues in the CDR3. Germline CDR1 is ENHRY and CDR2 is SYGVKD. Trimming cost V 7 bases and J 2 bases, with 17 bases left between them. The CDR3 region has the DNA TGTGCCATCAAAAGTGGGGGTCAGGAGAACTATGGCTACACCTTC. This sequence encodes CAIKSGGQENYGYTF.

This clonotype was recorded a few times. This chain uses TRBV12-3 or TRBV12-4 with TRBJ2-3, with D possibly TRBD1 on 6 matching bases. The CDR3 contains 16 residues. Trimming shortened V by 3 bases and J by 1 base, and 14 bases separated the two germline ends. CDR3: CASSFEGVSRTDTQYF. The DNA of the CDR3 is TGTGCCAGCAGTTTTGAGGGGGTGTCGCGCACAGATACGCAGTATTTT.

This clonotype was observed a handful of times. The chain combines TRBV19 with TRBJ2-4, with 8 bases aligning to TRBD1. Per the germline V gene, CDR1 is LNHDA and CDR2 is SQIVND (reference sequence). Trimming took 8 bases from V and 7 from J; bases not matched to a gene: 7. The CDR3 has 13 amino acids. CDR3 in amino acids: CASAGQGVNIQYF. The CDR3 nucleotides are TGTGCCAGTGCTGGACAGGGTGTGAACATTCAGTACTTC.

The chain has TRBV5-1 and TRBJ1-6; D is possibly TRBD1 (6 bases). Trimming left V 0 bases short and J 5 bases short, with 9 bases between. The CDR3 contains 15 residues. Germline values: CDR1 SGHRS, CDR2 YFSETQ. This CDR3 is CASSLETGHNSPLHF. The CDR3 nucleotides read TGCGCCAGCAGCTTGGAGACAGGTCATAATTCACCCCTCCACTTT.

This clonotype was detected a few times. The DNA for the CDR3 is TGTGCCAGCAGCTTAGCCGAAGAGACAGGGCTGGGGGAGACCCAGTACTTC. Its protein is CASSLAEETGLGETQYF. The chain is built from TRBV13 and TRBJ2-5; 7 positions match TRBD1. The CDR3 extends over 17 amino acids. The germline gives CDR1 PRHDT, CDR2 FYEKMQ (reference sequence). J was trimmed by 5 bases and V by 1 base; bases with no gene match: 13.